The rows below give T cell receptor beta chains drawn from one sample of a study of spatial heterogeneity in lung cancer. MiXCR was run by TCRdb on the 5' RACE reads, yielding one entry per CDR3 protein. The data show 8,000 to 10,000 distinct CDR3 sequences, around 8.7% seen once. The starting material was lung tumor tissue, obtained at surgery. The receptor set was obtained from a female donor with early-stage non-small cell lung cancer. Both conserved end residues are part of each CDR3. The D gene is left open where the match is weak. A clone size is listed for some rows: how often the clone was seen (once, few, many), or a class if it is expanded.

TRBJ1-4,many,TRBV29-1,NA,TGCAGCGTTGAAGGCGGTAGTGGGGAAAAACTGTTTTTT,CSVEGGSGEKLFF
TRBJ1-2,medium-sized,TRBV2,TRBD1,TGTGCCAGCAGTGAATCCGGACAGGGGGGCTATGGCTACACCTTC,CASSESGQGGYGYTF
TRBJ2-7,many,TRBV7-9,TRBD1,TGTGCCAGCAGCCCAGAGACAGGGGGCTCCTACGAGCAGTACTTC,CASSPETGGSYEQYF
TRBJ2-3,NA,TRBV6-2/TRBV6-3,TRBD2,TGTGCCAGCATTCCTCGGTGGGGTAGCGGGGGGAATACGCAGTATTTT,CASIPRWGSGGNTQYF
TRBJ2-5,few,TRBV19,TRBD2,TGTGCCAGTAGTATTCGACTAGCGGGCGAGACCCAGTACTTC,CASSIRLAGETQYF
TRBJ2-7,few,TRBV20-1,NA,TGCAGTGCTCCCATACAGGGGACAGCGGGCGAGCAGTACTTC,CSAPIQGTAGEQYF
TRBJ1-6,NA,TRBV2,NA,TGTGCCAGCAGTGCTACAGGGAATAATTCACCCCTCCACTTT,CASSATGNNSPLHF
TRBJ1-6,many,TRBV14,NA,TGTGCCAGCAGCCGTCGGGCGGCCCCCTCACCCCTCCACTTT,CASSRRAAPSPLHF
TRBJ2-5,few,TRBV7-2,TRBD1,TGTGCCAGCAGCCCTGGGACAGGGCTACAAGAGACCCAGTACTTC,CASSPGTGLQETQYF
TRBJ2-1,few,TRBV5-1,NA,TGCGCCAGCAGCTTGGACACTAGTTCACATGAGCAGTTCTTC,CASSLDTSSHEQFF
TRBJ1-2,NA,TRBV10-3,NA,TGTGCCATCAGTGGGGGAAACAACTATGGCTACACCTTC,CAISGGNNYGYTF
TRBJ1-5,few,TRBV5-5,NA,TGTGCCAGCAGCTTGGAGGGAGACATGGGAAATCAGCCCCAGCATTTT,CASSLEGDMGNQPQHF
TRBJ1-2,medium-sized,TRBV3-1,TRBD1,TGTGCCAGCAGCCAAGATAGCAGGGGGCTAGCTGGCTACACCTTC,CASSQDSRGLAGYTF
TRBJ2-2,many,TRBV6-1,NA,TGTGCCAGCAGGTCGACGAAAGACACCGGGGAGCTGTTTTTT,CASRSTKDTGELFF
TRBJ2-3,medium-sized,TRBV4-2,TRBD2,TGTGCCAGCAGCCGAAGATCGGCGGGGGGAATAGATACGCAGTATTTT,CASSRRSAGGIDTQYF
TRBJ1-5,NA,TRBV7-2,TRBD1,TGTGCCAGCAGCTCAAAGCAGGGGGCCAATCAGCCCCAGCATTTT,CASSSKQGANQPQHF
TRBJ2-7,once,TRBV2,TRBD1,TGCGCCAGCAGTAGACAGGGTCCCAGCGAGCAGTACTTC,CASSRQGPSEQYF
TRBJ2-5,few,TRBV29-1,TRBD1,TGCAGCGTTGGACCGGGACAGGGGCTTTTCTCCCAAGAGACCCAGTACTTC,CSVGPGQGLFSQETQYF
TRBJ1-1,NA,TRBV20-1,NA,TGCAGTGCTAATAAGGGGGACACTGAAGCTTTCTTT,CSANKGDTEAFF
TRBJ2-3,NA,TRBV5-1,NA,TGCGCCAGTAACAGGGGAGGGAGCACAGATACGCAGTATTTT,CASNRGGSTDTQYF
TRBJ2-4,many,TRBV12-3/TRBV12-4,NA,TGTGCCAGCAGGCCGCCCACCCAACGGGGGCGGTACATTCAGTACTTC,CASRPPTQRGRYIQYF
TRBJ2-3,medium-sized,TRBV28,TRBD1,TGTGCCAGCGGGGGGACAGGGGGTTCAGATACGCAGTATTTT,CASGGTGGSDTQYF
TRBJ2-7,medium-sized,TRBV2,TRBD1,TGTGCCAGCAGCGCCAGACAGGGACCTACGGACGAGCAGTACTTC,CASSARQGPTDEQYF
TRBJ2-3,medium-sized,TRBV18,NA,TGTGCCAGCTCACCAACGGCCCCAGGGGTGGGGACAGATACGCAGTATTTT,CASSPTAPGVGTDTQYF
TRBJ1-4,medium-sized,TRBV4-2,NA,TGTGCCAGCAGCCAAGATATGCAGGGTTTACTAGCTAATGAAAAACTGTTTTTT,CASSQDMQGLLANEKLFF
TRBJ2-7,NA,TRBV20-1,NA,TGCAGTGCTTCGGACCATTACGAGCAGTACTTC,CSASDHYEQYF
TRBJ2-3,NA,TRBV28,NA,TGTGCCAGCAGTTTAAAGGGGTTCGATACGCAGTATTTT,CASSLKGFDTQYF
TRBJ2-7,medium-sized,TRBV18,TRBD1,TGTGCCAGCTCACCAGGTACAGGGGTCGAGCAGTACTTC,CASSPGTGVEQYF
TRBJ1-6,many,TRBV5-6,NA,TGTGCCAGCAGCTTACCCGGGAGAGGAAATTCACCCCTCCACTTT,CASSLPGRGNSPLHF
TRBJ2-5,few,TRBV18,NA,TGTGCCAGCTCACCACCAGTAACGGAGACCCAGTACTTC,CASSPPVTETQYF
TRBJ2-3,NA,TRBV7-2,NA,TGTGCCAGCAGCTTAGGTTTCACAGATACGCAGTATTTT,CASSLGFTDTQYF
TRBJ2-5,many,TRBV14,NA,TGTGCCAGCAGCCGTTCCCACCAAGAGACCCAGTACTTC,CASSRSHQETQYF
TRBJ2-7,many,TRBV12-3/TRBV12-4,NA,TGTGCCAGCAGTTTTGGTACAGGGAACGAGCAGTACTTC,CASSFGTGNEQYF
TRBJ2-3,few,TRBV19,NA,TGTGCCAGTACCTCACCCGACATTCGCGAGGCAGATACGCAGTATTTT,CASTSPDIREADTQYF
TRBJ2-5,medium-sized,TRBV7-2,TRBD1,TGTGCCAGCAGCTTAGGCTGGCCGGGACAGGGTCAAGAGACCCAGTACTTC,CASSLGWPGQGQETQYF
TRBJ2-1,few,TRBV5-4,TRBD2,TGTGCCAGCAGCTTGGCTAGCGGGGGCTACAATGAGCAGTTCTTC,CASSLASGGYNEQFF
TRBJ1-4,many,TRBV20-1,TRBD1,TGCAGTGCCGGACAGGGGGTGTGGAATGAAAAACTGTTTTTT,CSAGQGVWNEKLFF
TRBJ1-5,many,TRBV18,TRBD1,TGTGCCAGCTCACCACTTGCAGGGGGCGCGGAACAGCCCCAGCATTTT,CASSPLAGGAEQPQHF
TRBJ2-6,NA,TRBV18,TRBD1,TGTGCCAGCTCACCCGGACAGGGAATGTACTCTGGGGCCAACGTCCTGACTTTC,CASSPGQGMYSGANVLTF
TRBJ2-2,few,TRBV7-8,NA,TGTGCCAGCAGCTGGAGGGGGTTAACCGGGGAGCTGTTTTTT,CASSWRGLTGELFF
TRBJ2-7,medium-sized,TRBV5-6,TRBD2,TGTGCCAGCAGCTTGCCCTTCGGACTAGCGGGGGCCTACGAGCAGTACTTC,CASSLPFGLAGAYEQYF
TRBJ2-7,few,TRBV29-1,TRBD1,TGCAGCGTGACAGGGTTCGACGAGCAGTACTTC,CSVTGFDEQYF
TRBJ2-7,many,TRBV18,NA,TGTGCCAGCTCACCACGAAGATCCTACGAGCAGTACTTC,CASSPRRSYEQYF
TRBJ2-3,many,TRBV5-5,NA,TGTGCCAGCAGCTATAGCGGAGATACGCAGTATTTT,CASSYSGDTQYF
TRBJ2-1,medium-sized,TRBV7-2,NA,TGTGCCAGCACCCTAGGGCCCAAAAATGAGCAGTTCTTC,CASTLGPKNEQFF
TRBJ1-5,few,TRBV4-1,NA,TGCGCCAGCAGCCAAGAGTCCACCTATAGCAATCAGCCCCAGCATTTT,CASSQESTYSNQPQHF
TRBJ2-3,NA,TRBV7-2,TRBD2,TGTGCCAGCAGCCCGGGACTAGCGGGGGGGCAAACACGCACAGATACGCAGTATTTT,CASSPGLAGGQTRTDTQYF
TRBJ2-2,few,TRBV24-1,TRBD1,TGTGCCACCAGTGATCAGGGGGCGGGCGGGGAGCTGTTTTTT,CATSDQGAGGELFF
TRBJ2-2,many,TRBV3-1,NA,TGTGCCAGCAGCCAATCTCTCGGGGAGCTGTTTTTT,CASSQSLGELFF
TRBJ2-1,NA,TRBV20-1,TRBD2,TGCAGTGCTTTCGCCGGGACTAGCGGGGGGAGTGAGCAGTTCTTC,CSAFAGTSGGSEQFF
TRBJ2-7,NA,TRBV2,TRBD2,TGTGCCAGCGCGGGGGAAGCGGGAGTCCCTTCCTACGAGCAGTACTTC,CASAGEAGVPSYEQYF
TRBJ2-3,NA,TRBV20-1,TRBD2,TGCAGTGGTTCGGGGCCGGGGACTAGCCGTCCAGATACGCAGTATTTT,CSGSGPGTSRPDTQYF
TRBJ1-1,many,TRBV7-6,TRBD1,TGTGCCAGCAGCTCGCCCGGGACAGGGAACACTGAAGCTTTCTTT,CASSSPGTGNTEAFF